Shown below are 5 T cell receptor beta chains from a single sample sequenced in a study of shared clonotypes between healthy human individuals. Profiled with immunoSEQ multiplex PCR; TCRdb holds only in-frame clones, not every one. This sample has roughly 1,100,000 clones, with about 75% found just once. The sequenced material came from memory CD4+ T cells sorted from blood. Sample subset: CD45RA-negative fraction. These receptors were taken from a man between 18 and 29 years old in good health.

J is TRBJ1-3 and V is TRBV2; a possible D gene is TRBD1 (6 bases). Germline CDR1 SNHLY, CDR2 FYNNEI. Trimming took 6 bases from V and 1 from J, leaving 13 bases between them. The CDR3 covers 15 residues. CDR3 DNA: TGTGCCAGCAGCGCAACAGGGATATCTGGAAACACCATATATTTT. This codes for CASSATGISGNTIYF.

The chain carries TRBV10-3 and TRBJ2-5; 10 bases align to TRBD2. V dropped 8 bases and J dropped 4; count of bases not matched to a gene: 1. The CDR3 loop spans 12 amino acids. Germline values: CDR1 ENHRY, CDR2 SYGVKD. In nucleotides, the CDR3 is TGTGCCATCGCTAGCGGGAGAGAGACCCAGTACTTC. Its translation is CAIASGRETQYF.

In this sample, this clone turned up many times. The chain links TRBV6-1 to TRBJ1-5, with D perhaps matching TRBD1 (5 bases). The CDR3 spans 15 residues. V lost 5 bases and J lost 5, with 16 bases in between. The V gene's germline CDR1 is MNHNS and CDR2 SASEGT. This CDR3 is CASSQGDLNYQPQHF. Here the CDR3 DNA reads TGTGCCAGCAGTCAAGGGGACTTAAATTATCAGCCCCAGCATTTT.

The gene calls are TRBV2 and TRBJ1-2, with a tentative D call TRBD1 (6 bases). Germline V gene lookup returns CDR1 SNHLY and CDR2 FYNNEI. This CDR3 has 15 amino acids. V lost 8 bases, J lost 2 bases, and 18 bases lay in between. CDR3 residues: CASREGGRSNYGYTF. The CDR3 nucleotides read TGTGCCAGCCGGGAAGGGGGGCGGTCGAACTATGGCTACACCTTC.

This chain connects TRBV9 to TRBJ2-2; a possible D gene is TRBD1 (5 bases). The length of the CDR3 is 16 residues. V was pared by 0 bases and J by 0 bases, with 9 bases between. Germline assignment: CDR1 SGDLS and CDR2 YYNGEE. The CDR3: CASSVGRGANTGELFF. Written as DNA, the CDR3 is TGTGCCAGCAGCGTAGGAAGGGGCGCGAACACCGGGGAGCTGTTTTTT.